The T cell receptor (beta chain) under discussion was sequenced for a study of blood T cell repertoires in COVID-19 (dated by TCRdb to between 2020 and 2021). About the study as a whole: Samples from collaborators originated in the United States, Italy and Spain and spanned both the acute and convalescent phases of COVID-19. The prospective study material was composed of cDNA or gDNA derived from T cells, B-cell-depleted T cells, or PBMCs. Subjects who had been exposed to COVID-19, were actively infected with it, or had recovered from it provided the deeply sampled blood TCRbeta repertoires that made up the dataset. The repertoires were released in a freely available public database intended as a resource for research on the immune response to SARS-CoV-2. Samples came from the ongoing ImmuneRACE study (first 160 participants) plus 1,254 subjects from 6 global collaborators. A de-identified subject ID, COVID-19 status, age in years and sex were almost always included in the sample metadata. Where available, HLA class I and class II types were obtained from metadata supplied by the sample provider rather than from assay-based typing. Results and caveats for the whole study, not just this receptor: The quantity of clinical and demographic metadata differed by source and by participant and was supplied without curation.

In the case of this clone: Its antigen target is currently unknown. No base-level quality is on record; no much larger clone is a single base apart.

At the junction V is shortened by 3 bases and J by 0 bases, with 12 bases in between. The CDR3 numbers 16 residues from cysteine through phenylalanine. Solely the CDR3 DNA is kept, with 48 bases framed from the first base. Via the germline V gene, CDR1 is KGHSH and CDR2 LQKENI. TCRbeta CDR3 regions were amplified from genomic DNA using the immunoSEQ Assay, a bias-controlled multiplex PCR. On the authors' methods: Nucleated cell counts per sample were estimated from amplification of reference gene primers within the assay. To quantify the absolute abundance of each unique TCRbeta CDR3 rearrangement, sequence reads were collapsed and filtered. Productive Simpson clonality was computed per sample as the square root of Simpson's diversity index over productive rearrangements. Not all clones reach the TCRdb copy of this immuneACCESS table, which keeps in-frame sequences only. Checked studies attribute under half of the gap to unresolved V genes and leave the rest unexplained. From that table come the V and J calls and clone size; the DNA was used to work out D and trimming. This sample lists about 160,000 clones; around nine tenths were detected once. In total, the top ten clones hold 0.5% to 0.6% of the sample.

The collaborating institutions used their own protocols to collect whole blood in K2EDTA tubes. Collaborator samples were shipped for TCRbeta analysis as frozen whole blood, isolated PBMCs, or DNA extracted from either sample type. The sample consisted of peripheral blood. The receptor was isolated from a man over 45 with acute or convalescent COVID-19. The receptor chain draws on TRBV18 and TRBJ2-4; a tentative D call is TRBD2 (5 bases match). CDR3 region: CASSPEAGLAKNIQYF. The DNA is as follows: TGTGCCAGCTCACCGGAGGCAGGTCTAGCCAAAAACATTCAGTACTTC.